Shown below are 17 T cell receptor beta chains from a single sample sequenced in a study of vaccination and CD4 T cells after COVID-19. No antigen is known for these receptors. As to treatment: approximately nine-day PBMC culture with coronavirus spike peptide pools or control peptides (ViraFEST assay). Oncomine TCR Beta short-read sequencing was applied to DNA from cultured CD4+ T cells. One entry per CDR3 protein results from TCRdb running MiXCR on the PCR reads. This table holds about 20,000 distinct CDR3 sequences, around 42% found once. Sequenced here: CD4+ T cells from blood, cultured in vitro, sampled after SARS-CoV-2 vaccination. The receptors come from a human donor who had recovered from COVID-19.

Regarding this clonotype: A much bigger clone sits one base away, suggesting this may be a read error. The chain recombines TRBV20-1 with TRBJ2-3, with 14 bases fitting TRBD2. This CDR3 is built from 17 residues. With 6 bases clipped from V and 4 bases from J, the junction kept 12 bases outside the gene matches. CDR1 is DFQATT and CDR2 is SNEGSKA in the germline V gene (reference sequence). In DNA, the CDR3 is TGCAGTGCAAAGACTAGCGGGAGGGCCGGAGGCTCAGATACGCAGTATTTT. Protein product: CSAKTSGRAGGSDTQYF.

The rearrangement uses TRBV6-5 and TRBJ2-1, with TRBD2 matching 13 bases. V dropped 0 bases and J dropped 6; count of bases not matched to a gene: 2. CDR1 and CDR2 from the germline V gene are MNHEY and SVGAGI. This CDR3 spans 16 amino acids. The CDR3 nucleotides read TGTGCCAGCAGTTACTCTCGACTAGCGGGAGGCAATGAGCAGTTCTTC. Translating gives CASSYSRLAGGNEQFF.

The chain joins TRBV19 to TRBJ2-1, with TRBD1 as a possible D gene (6 bases). The CDR3 totals 15 residues. CDR1 is LNHDA, CDR2 SQIVND, per germline (reference sequence). V was trimmed by 3 bases and J by 0 bases, leaving 9 bases between them. CDR3 bases: TGTGCCAGTAGTATCGACAGGAGCTCCTACAATGAGCAGTTCTTC. Translating gives CASSIDRSSYNEQFF. Based on the CDR3 plus reference TRBV19 and TRBJ2-1, the full variable domain is DGGITQSPKYLFRKEGQNVTLSCEQNLNHDAMYWYRQDPGQGLRLIYYSQIVNDFQKGDIAEGYSVSREKKESFPLTVTSAQKNPTAFYLCASSIDRSSYNEQFFGPGTRLTVL.

The chain joins TRBV20-1 to TRBJ2-3, with 7 bases fitting TRBD1. Germline V CDR1 and CDR2: DFQATT, SNEGSKA (reference sequence). The V and J ends lost 5 bases and 1 base, in that order; junction bases with no gene match: 9. This CDR3 comprises 15 residues. The CDR3 DNA is TGCAGTGCTCGAACCCCGGGACAGCGCACAGATACGCAGTATTTT. It translates to CSARTPGQRTDTQYF.

The rearrangement links TRBV4-2 to TRBJ2-2, with TRBD2 matching 8 bases. The CDR3 covers 14 residues. The V segment lost 3 bases and the J segment 7 bases; nucleotides outside the gene matches: 4. Germline V gene data show CDR1 as LGHNA and CDR2 as YNFKEQ. CDR3 DNA sequence: TGTGCCAGCAGCCACGGACTAGCTGGCGGGGAGCTGTTTTTT. Its protein product is CASSHGLAGGELFF.

This clonotype was counted a few times. This sequence joins TRBV6-5 and TRBJ1-1, with TRBD1 matching over 7 bases. The V gene end was trimmed by 0 bases and the J gene end by 3 bases; junction bases not matched to a gene: 4. This CDR3 is 15 amino acids long. CDR1 and CDR2 from the germline V gene are MNHEY and SVGAGI. The CDR3 sequence: CASSYSNRGYTEAFF. The CDR3 nucleotides read TGTGCCAGCAGTTACTCGAACAGGGGCTACACTGAAGCTTTCTTT.

In its sample, this clonotype was seen once. The chain recombines TRBV27 with TRBJ2-3, with D possibly being TRBD1 (6 bases). The V end lost 4 bases, the J end lost 0 bases, and 11 bases lay between the germline ends. The V gene's germline CDR1 is MNHEY and CDR2 SMNVEV (reference sequence). The CDR3 extends over 15 amino acids. The CDR3 region has the DNA TGTGCCAGCAGTTCCCGGACAGCTAGCACAGATACGCAGTATTTT. It is translated as CASSSRTASTDTQYF.

The chain links TRBV19 to TRBJ1-2; D possibly corresponds to TRBD1 (5 bases). Trimming shortened V by 4 bases and J by 6 bases, and 12 bases separated the two germline ends. CDR3 length: 13 residues. The germline CDR1 and CDR2 sequences are LNHDA and SQIVND (reference sequence). The CDR3 is CASSRGWKDGYTF. The CDR3 DNA is TGTGCCAGTAGTAGGGGGTGGAAAGATGGCTACACCTTC. Drawing the rest from reference TRBV19 and TRBJ1-2, the complete variable domain is DGGITQSPKYLFRKEGQNVTLSCEQNLNHDAMYWYRQDPGQGLRLIYYSQIVNDFQKGDIAEGYSVSREKKESFPLTVTSAQKNPTAFYLCASSRGWKDGYTFGSGTRLTVV.

This clonotype was observed a few times. The CDR3 loop is CSARPPGTSGNTIYF. The CDR3 bases are TGCAGTGCTAGACCGCCGGGAACCTCTGGAAACACCATATATTTT. The V and J genes are TRBV20-1 and TRBJ1-3; D is unresolved. The CDR3 runs to 15 residues. V lost 2 bases and J lost 0, with 11 bases in between. From germline, CDR1 is DFQATT and CDR2 SNEGSKA (reference sequence).

This clonotype was seen only a few times. The CDR3 nucleotides are TGTGCCAGTTCCCTCCCAGGGGCGCGGTATGGCTACACCTTC. The encoded protein is CASSLPGARYGYTF. The chain links TRBV19 to TRBJ1-2; possible D gene TRBD1, 6 bases. The CDR3 is 14 residues long. Trimming removed 8 bases at V and 5 bases at J, with 18 bases between. CDR1 is LNHDA and CDR2 is SQIVND in the germline V gene (reference sequence).

The chain employs TRBV7-8 and TRBJ2-7, with D unresolved. CDR1 SGHVS and CDR2 FQNEAQ come from the germline V gene. The CDR3 contains 14 residues. Trimming left V 1 base short and J 7 bases short, with 14 bases between. DNA for the CDR3: TGTGCCAGCAGCTTAGAATCAATCGACACGGAGCAGTACTTC. Residues: CASSLESIDTEQYF.

In its sample, this clonotype was seen a few times. The chain carries TRBV19 and TRBJ1-1; 9 nucleotides match TRBD1. The CDR3 covers 14 residues. CDR1 and CDR2 (germline): LNHDA, SQIVND (reference sequence). J was trimmed by 3 bases and V by 9 bases; bases with no gene match: 8. The CDR3 loop is CASMTGGLHTEAFF. The CDR3 nucleotides are TGTGCCAGCATGACAGGGGGATTACACACTGAAGCTTTCTTT.

The gene calls are TRBV28 and TRBJ1-1; TRBD1 might be the D (5 bases). The CDR3 extends over 14 amino acids. The germline CDR1 and CDR2 sequences are MDHEN and SYDVKM. Trimming shortened V by 7 bases and J by 5 bases, and 17 bases separated the two germline ends. CDR3 protein: CASTVAGTSTEAFF. The CDR3 nucleotides are TGTGCCAGCACCGTAGCAGGGACTTCAACTGAAGCTTTCTTT. The whole variable domain, filled in from reference TRBV28 and TRBJ1-1, reads DVKVTQSSRYLVKRTGEKVFLECVQDMDHENMFWYRQDPGLGLRLIYFSYDVKMKEKGDIPEGYSVSREKKERFSLILESASTNQTSMYLCASTVAGTSTEAFFGQGTRLTVV.

This clonotype occurred a few times. This chain connects TRBV5-1 to TRBJ1-6; D is undetermined. The CDR3 is 13 residues long. V lost 4 bases and J 1 base, leaving 3 bases between the germline ends. The V gene's germline CDR1 is SGHRS and CDR2 YFSETQ. CDR3 sequence (DNA): TGCGCCAGCAGCGGGTCCTATAATTCACCCCTCCACTTT. It is translated as CASSGSYNSPLHF.

The table lists this clonotype with a few counts. This chain connects TRBV21-1 to TRBJ1-1. TRBV21-1 is marked as a pseudogene. The CDR3 runs 17 residues. As DNA, the CDR3 is TGTGCCAGCAGCAAAAGTCTGGCAGGGCCTACGCCAACTGAAGCTTTCTTT. Its protein product is CASSKSLAGPTPTEAFF.

This clonotype has just a few counts. The rearrangement joins TRBV28 to TRBJ1-2; weak D call: TRBD1 (6 bases). V lost 5 bases and J lost 4, with 8 bases in between. The length of the CDR3 is 12 residues. Per the germline V gene, CDR1 is MDHEN and CDR2 is SYDVKM. The CDR3 loop reads CASSIRGYGYTF. CDR3 nucleotides: TGTGCCAGCAGTATCAGGGGCTATGGCTACACCTTC.

This clonotype was seen only a few times. The CDR3 loop reads CSARLQGTGTQYF. CDR3 DNA sequence: TGCAGTGCCAGACTACAGGGGACCGGTACGCAGTATTTT. The J gene is TRBJ2-3, the V gene TRBV20-1; TRBD1 aligns across 7 bases. With 6 bases clipped from V and 8 bases from J, the junction kept 11 bases outside the gene matches. The length of the CDR3 is 13 residues. Germline CDR1 reads DFQATT; CDR2 reads SNEGSKA (reference sequence).